The 24 T cell receptor beta chains given below trace back to one sample, sequenced in a study of cytomegalovirus exposure and HLA in healthy donors (dated by TCRdb to the late 2010s). The library was made by the immunoSEQ multiplex PCR assay. For the multiplex PCR, a mixture combining 60 forward primers for TCR Vbeta segments and 13 reverse primers for TCR Jbeta segments was used. The clones in this table, taken by TCRdb from immuneACCESS, are in-frame only. Not every clone is retained; where verified, under half of the shortfall comes from an unresolved V gene, and the cause of the rest is unknown. The sample includes roughly 100,000 clones, with 70% to 80% observed a single time. Of the sample, about 1.9% falls within the top ten clones. The material sequenced was PBMCs. Source of these receptors: a man aged 25 to 45 in good health and CMV-seronegative.

This rearrangement joins TRBV7-9 to TRBJ2-2; 7 nucleotides match TRBD2. CDR3 length: 17 residues. Germline values: CDR1 SEHNR, CDR2 FQNEAQ (reference sequence). V shed 1 base and J 0 bases; nucleotides not matched to a gene: 5. The DNA for the CDR3 is TGTGCCAGCAGCTTAGTGGGCAGCGGGACGAACACCGGGGAGCTGTTTTTT. Translated, it gives CASSLVGSGTNTGELFF.

The DNA for the CDR3 is TGTGCCAGCAGTAGACTAGCGGGAGCGGGGGATGAGCAGTTCTTC. Translated, it gives CASSRLAGAGDEQFF. V and J are TRBV25-1 and TRBJ2-1; TRBD2 matches 12 bases. The V segment lost 5 bases and the J segment 8 bases; nucleotides outside the gene matches: 7. Germline-derived CDR1 and CDR2 are MGHDK and SYGVNS. CDR3 length: 15 amino acids.

The V gene is TRBV12-5, the J gene TRBJ1-5, with D tentatively TRBD1 (6 bases). Deletions cut 5 bases from V and 4 bases from J, with 12 bases between. Germline V gene sequence: CDR1 LGHNT, CDR2 FRNRAP. The CDR3 runs 14 residues. CDR3: CASGEGGPNQPQHF. The CDR3 nucleotides are TGTGCTAGTGGTGAGGGGGGGCCGAATCAGCCCCAGCATTTT. The whole variable domain, remainder taken from reference TRBV12-5 and TRBJ1-5, is DARVTQTPRHKVTEMGQEVTMRCQPILGHNTVFWYRQTMMQGLELLAYFRNRAPLDDSGMPKDRFSAEMPDATLATLKIQPSEPRDSAVYFCASGEGGPNQPQHFGDGTRLSIL.

The V gene is TRBV18, the J gene TRBJ2-5; a possible D gene is TRBD2 (5 bases). The V and J ends lost 4 bases and 11 bases respectively, with 11 bases between them. Per the germline V gene, CDR1 is KGHSH and CDR2 is LQKENI. The CDR3 consists of 11 residues. The CDR3 sequence: CASSLPGEQYF. DNA of the CDR3: TGTGCCAGCTCACTCCCTGGGGAGCAGTACTTC. The complete variable domain, with remaining parts taken from reference TRBV18 and TRBJ2-5, reads NAGVMQNPRHLVRRRGQEARLRCSPMKGHSHVYWYRQLPEEGLKFMVYLQKENIIDESGMPKERFSAEFPKEGPSILRIQQVVRGDSAAYFCASSLPGEQYFGPGTRLLVL.

Only a few counts were recorded for this clone. The chain combines TRBV7-2 with TRBJ1-1; D is ambiguous. Trimming stripped 0 bases from V and 11 bases from J, with 13 bases between. The germline CDR1 and CDR2 sequences are SGHTA and FQGNSA. The CDR3 runs 13 residues. The CDR3 DNA is TGTGCCAGCAGCTTAGCTGCCAGCCAGGCGGCTTTCTTT. Protein: CASSLAASQAAFF.

V and J are TRBV2 and TRBJ2-7; the D is unclear. V dropped 6 bases and J dropped 3 bases, with 9 bases sitting between them. The germline gives CDR1 SNHLY, CDR2 FYNNEI. The length of the CDR3 is 12 residues. CDR3 residues: CASSQHYYEQYF. The CDR3 DNA follows: TGTGCCAGCAGCCAACATTACTACGAGCAGTACTTC.

This rearrangement joins TRBV5-4 to TRBJ1-1; a weak D match, TRBD1 (6 bases). The germline CDR1 and CDR2 sequences are SGHNT and YYREEE (reference sequence). CDR3 length: 15 amino acids. The ends were cut back, 4 bases at V and 2 bases at J, with 15 bases in the middle. The CDR3 sequence: CASSAAGARNTEAFF. In nucleotides, the CDR3 is TGTGCCAGCAGCGCCGCAGGGGCTCGCAACACTGAAGCTTTCTTT.

This chain joins TRBV6-1 and TRBJ1-1; a weak D match, TRBD1 (5 bases). CDR3 length: 16 amino acids. Trimming shortened V by 0 bases and J by 11 bases, and 22 bases separated the two germline ends. Germline assignment: CDR1 MNHNS and CDR2 SASEGT. This chain's CDR3 is CASSEARSGFTFKAFF. The CDR3 bases are TGTGCCAGCAGTGAAGCGCGATCAGGGTTCACTTTTAAGGCTTTCTTT.

Notes on this clone: An end of the junction does not agree with germline; a read error may underlie this. Different DNA sequences within this sample yield the same CDR3. The V call is TRBV6-5, the J call TRBJ1-2; 9 nucleotides line up with TRBD1. In germline, CDR1 is MNHEY, CDR2 SVGAGI. The CDR3 contains 14 residues. The CDR3 DNA reads as TGCGCCAGCAGGTCGGGACAGGGAAGCTATGGCTACACCTTC. It codes for CASRSGQGSYGYTF.

The DNA of the CDR3 is TGTGCCAGCTCACCATTGGAGGGCCCCGGAAACACCATATATTTT. It encodes CASSPLEGPGNTIYF. This rearrangement joins TRBV18 to TRBJ1-3; D ambiguous. V lost 2 bases and J lost 4, with 12 bases in between. Germline V gives CDR1 KGHSH, CDR2 LQKENI. This CDR3 comprises 15 residues.

This clone was observed a few times. The chain joins TRBV4-1 to TRBJ2-1, with no clear D. V lost 4 bases and J 0 bases, leaving 10 bases between the germline ends. Looked up from germline, CDR1 is MGHRA and CDR2 is YSYEKL. The CDR3 totals 15 residues. The CDR3 sequence is CASSPTPSSYNEQFF. The CDR3 DNA is TGCGCCAGCAGCCCGACACCGAGCTCCTACAATGAGCAGTTCTTC.

The chain couples TRBV30 to TRBJ2-5; 7 bases line up with TRBD2. The CDR3 sequence is 13 residues long. Germline CDR1 is GTSNPN and CDR2 is SVGIG (reference sequence). Trimming cost V 3 bases and J 4 bases; bases outside gene matches: 5. This CDR3 reads CAWRRGGGETQYF. CDR3 sequence (DNA): TGTGCCTGGAGACGGGGCGGGGGAGAGACCCAGTACTTC.

This chain uses TRBV19 with TRBJ2-7; possibly TRBD2 for D (6 bases). CDR3 size: 13 residues. The germline gives CDR1 LNHDA, CDR2 SQIVND (reference sequence). Deletions cut 5 bases from V and 4 bases from J, with 12 bases between. The CDR3 region has the DNA TGTGCCAGTAGTGGTCGGACTATATACGAGCAGTACTTC. Translating it yields CASSGRTIYEQYF. Full variable domain (outside the CDR3, taken from reference TRBV19 and TRBJ2-7): DGGITQSPKYLFRKEGQNVTLSCEQNLNHDAMYWYRQDPGQGLRLIYYSQIVNDFQKGDIAEGYSVSREKKESFPLTVTSAQKNPTAFYLCASSGRTIYEQYFGPGTRLTVT.

This clone was counted once. This rearrangement joins TRBV28 to TRBJ2-2; D might be TRBD2 (5 bases). Trimming shortened V by 10 bases and J by 1 base, and 16 bases separated the two germline ends. This CDR3 is built from 15 residues. Germline CDR1 is MDHEN and CDR2 is SYDVKM. CDR3: CATVPGGVNTGELFF. The CDR3 coding sequence is TGTGCCACCGTCCCAGGAGGAGTGAACACCGGGGAGCTGTTTTTT.

V gene TRBV6-5 combines with J gene TRBJ2-7, with 11 bases aligning to TRBD1. Germline V lookup: CDR1 MNHEY, CDR2 SVGAGI. Trimming took 0 bases from V and 6 from J; bases not matched to a gene: 7. CDR3 size: 16 residues. CDR3 in DNA: TGTGCCAGCAGTTACTCGACCCGGGACAGGGGGAGCGAGCAGTACTTC. Residues: CASSYSTRDRGSEQYF.

The chain's CDR3 is CASSLVGGVMTDTQYF. CDR3 in DNA: TGTGCCAGCAGCTTAGTGGGGGGAGTCATGACAGATACGCAGTATTTT. This chain links TRBV7-6 with TRBJ2-3; possibly TRBD2 for D (6 bases). Germline V lookup: CDR1 SGHVS, CDR2 FNYEAQ. This CDR3 spans 16 amino acids. Trimming took 1 base from V and 3 from J, leaving 14 bases between them.

J is TRBJ1-1 and V is TRBV19, with D tentatively TRBD1 (6 bases). The CDR3 totals 16 residues. Germline assignment: CDR1 LNHDA and CDR2 SQIVND (reference sequence). Trimming took 8 bases from V and 2 from J, leaving 21 bases between them. Here the CDR3 reads CASFPDSRGINTEAFF. The CDR3 nucleotides are TGTGCCAGTTTCCCTGACAGTAGGGGGATAAACACTGAAGCTTTCTTT.

A single count supports this clone. The genes are TRBV14 and TRBJ2-7; TRBD1 might be the D (5 bases). V gave up 0 bases and J gave up 6 bases, with 12 bases separating them. The V gene's germline CDR1 is SGHDN and CDR2 FVKESK. The CDR3 loop spans 14 amino acids. CDR3 sequence: CASSQDLTGGEQYF. DNA for the CDR3: TGTGCCAGCAGCCAAGATCTAACAGGCGGCGAGCAGTACTTC.

The V and J genes are TRBV5-1 and TRBJ2-5; 8 bases align to TRBD2. Germline CDR1 and CDR2: SGHRS and YFSETQ. The CDR3 covers 16 residues. V was pared by 4 bases and J by 5 bases, with 13 bases of the junction left unmatched. CDR3 loop: CASSQLGAGGVETQYF. CDR3 nucleotide sequence: TGCGCCAGCAGCCAGCTAGGGGCGGGAGGTGTCGAGACCCAGTACTTC.

The table lists this clone with a count of one. This sequence joins TRBV27 and TRBJ2-1; D unclear. There are 16 residues in the CDR3. Germline V gene sequence: CDR1 MNHEY, CDR2 SMNVEV (reference sequence). V was shortened by 6 bases and J by 3 bases, with 18 bases between the two germline ends. CDR3 amino acids: CASSGSTDVGYNEQFF. The CDR3 region has the DNA TGTGCCAGCAGCGGAAGTACAGATGTGGGCTACAATGAGCAGTTCTTC.

The chain employs TRBV7-2 and TRBJ1-1, with D maybe TRBD1 (5 bases). CDR3 length: 14 amino acids. CDR1 SGHTA and CDR2 FQGNSA come from the germline V gene. The germline V and J ends were trimmed by 3 bases and 1 base, with 9 bases remaining between them. CDR3 nucleotide sequence: TGTGCCAGCAGCTTCCGACAGACGAACACTGAAGCTTTCTTT. Encoded protein: CASSFRQTNTEAFF.

J is TRBJ2-7 and V is TRBV7-6, with D perhaps TRBD2 (5 bases). The CDR3 is 12 amino acids. Trimming shortened V by 1 base and J by 6 bases, and 7 bases separated the two germline ends. CDR1 is SGHVS and CDR2 is FNYEAQ in the germline V gene. This CDR3 reads CASSLGELEQYF. Here the CDR3 DNA reads TGTGCCAGCAGCTTAGGGGAGCTCGAGCAGTACTTC.

The J gene is TRBJ1-4, the V gene TRBV7-3, with 7 bases that match TRBD1. The J segment lost 7 bases and the V segment lost 6 bases, leaving 11 bases of the junction unmatched. The CDR3 covers 15 residues. Per the germline V gene, CDR1 is SGHTA and CDR2 is FQGTGA. This CDR3 is CASRDYRGVSEKLFF. The CDR3 coding sequence is TGTGCCAGCAGGGATTACAGGGGTGTAAGTGAAAAACTGTTTTTT.

The gene calls are TRBV28 and TRBJ2-5; D gene unclear. The length of the CDR3 is 15 residues. The V gene lost 1 base and the J gene lost 0 bases, with 9 bases spanning the gap. Germline loops: CDR1 MDHEN, CDR2 SYDVKM. DNA of the CDR3: TGTGCCAGCAGTTTATCTATAGCATACCAAGAGACCCAGTACTTC. As protein: CASSLSIAYQETQYF.